This T cell receptor beta chain stems from a study of T-cell memory formation after mild COVID-19. The sample holds a few counts of this clonotype. The 5'RACE method, run with constant-segment primers, produced TCR alpha and TCR beta cDNA libraries (carrying sample barcodes and UMIs). TCRdb re-called the 5' RACE reads with MiXCR, one entry per CDR3 protein. In the table there are a few hundred thousand distinct CDR3 sequences, 15% to 20% of which are singletons. CDR3 size: 16 residues. V lost 4 bases, J lost 8 bases, and 21 bases lay in between. Germline V lookup: CDR1 MGHRA, CDR2 YSYEKL. The V call is TRBV4-1, the J call TRBJ2-1; the D gene is possibly TRBD2 (5 bases). Sequences were obtained from PBMCs or a T cell subset sorted from them (not recorded which). The origin of this receptor is a man aged 18 to 35 who had mild COVID-19 (a few samples of this study predate the infection). Cell type and time point are not known. The DNA for the CDR3 is TGCGCCAGCAGCCCCCCAACCGGGGAGAAGAGCGATGAGCAGTTCTTC. Protein sequence: CASSPPTGEKSDEQFF.